This T cell receptor beta chain was obtained from a study of blood T cell repertoires in COVID-19. Clones were sequenced by immunoSEQ multiplex PCR, and TCRdb holds only the in-frame ones, with some missing. The data hold over 250,000 clones, with more than 80% observed a single time. Trimming at V came to 0 bases and at J to 3 bases, leaving 18 bases not matched to a gene. The germline CDR1 and CDR2 sequences are SGDLS and YYNGEE. The CDR3 totals 19 residues. Sequences were obtained from peripheral blood. This receptor was taken from a woman aged 45-60 years with COVID-19, enrolled during active disease. This chain connects TRBV9 to TRBJ2-7; 7 bases fit TRBD2. The CDR3: CASSVDGMGGLGVDYEQYF. The CDR3 DNA follows: TGTGCCAGCAGCGTAGACGGGATGGGAGGGCTGGGCGTTGACTACGAGCAGTACTTC.